This entry is about one TCR beta chain. These data come from a study of OX40 agonist ivuxolimab in advanced cancers. Overall study: The patients' treatment was ivuxolimab, an agonistic anti-OX40 (CD134) antibody. Patients undergoing dose escalation presented with hepatocellular carcinoma, melanoma, renal cell or head and neck cancer.

The assay was immunoSEQ multiplex PCR, and TCRdb's table has in-frame clones only and misses some. The data contain roughly 64,000 clones, roughly 80% of them singletons. V lost 5 bases, J lost 4 bases, and 10 bases stayed unmatched. The CDR3 is 15 residues long. Germline loops: CDR1 SGHTA, CDR2 FQGNSA. The V and J genes are TRBV7-2 and TRBJ2-5, with 7 bases that match TRBD2. This material consisted of CD4+ or CD8+ T cells sorted from blood, taken in a trial of the OX40 agonist ivuxolimab. This clonotype originated in an adult with an advanced solid tumor such as melanoma, head and neck, liver or kidney cancer. This CDR3 is CASSIQRDGGETQYF. In nucleotides, the CDR3 is TGTGCCAGCAGCATCCAGCGGGACGGTGGAGAGACCCAGTACTTC.